This TCR beta chain was obtained from a study of blood T cell repertoires in COVID-19. Original processing notes: Amplification with reference gene primers provided the estimates of nucleated cell counts. The method was immunoSEQ multiplex PCR; TCRdb's version includes in-frame clones alone and lacks a portion of them. The V and J calls and clone size were taken over from that table, and D and trimming were inferred from the DNA. The profile shows about 300,000 clones, around 86% of them singletons. The CDR3 sequence is 16 residues long. CDR1 SGHRS and CDR2 YFSETQ come from the germline V gene. V dropped 0 bases and J dropped 1; count of bases not matched to a gene: 7.

Sequencing was done on a sample of peripheral blood. The TCR originated in a human donor in a cohort sampled during active COVID-19. The chain uses TRBV5-1 and TRBJ2-7, with TRBD2 identical over 7 bases. This CDR3 reads CASSLGGGTPSYEQYF. CDR3 nucleotide sequence: TGCGCCAGCAGCTTGGGCGGGGGTACTCCTTCCTACGAGCAGTACTTC.